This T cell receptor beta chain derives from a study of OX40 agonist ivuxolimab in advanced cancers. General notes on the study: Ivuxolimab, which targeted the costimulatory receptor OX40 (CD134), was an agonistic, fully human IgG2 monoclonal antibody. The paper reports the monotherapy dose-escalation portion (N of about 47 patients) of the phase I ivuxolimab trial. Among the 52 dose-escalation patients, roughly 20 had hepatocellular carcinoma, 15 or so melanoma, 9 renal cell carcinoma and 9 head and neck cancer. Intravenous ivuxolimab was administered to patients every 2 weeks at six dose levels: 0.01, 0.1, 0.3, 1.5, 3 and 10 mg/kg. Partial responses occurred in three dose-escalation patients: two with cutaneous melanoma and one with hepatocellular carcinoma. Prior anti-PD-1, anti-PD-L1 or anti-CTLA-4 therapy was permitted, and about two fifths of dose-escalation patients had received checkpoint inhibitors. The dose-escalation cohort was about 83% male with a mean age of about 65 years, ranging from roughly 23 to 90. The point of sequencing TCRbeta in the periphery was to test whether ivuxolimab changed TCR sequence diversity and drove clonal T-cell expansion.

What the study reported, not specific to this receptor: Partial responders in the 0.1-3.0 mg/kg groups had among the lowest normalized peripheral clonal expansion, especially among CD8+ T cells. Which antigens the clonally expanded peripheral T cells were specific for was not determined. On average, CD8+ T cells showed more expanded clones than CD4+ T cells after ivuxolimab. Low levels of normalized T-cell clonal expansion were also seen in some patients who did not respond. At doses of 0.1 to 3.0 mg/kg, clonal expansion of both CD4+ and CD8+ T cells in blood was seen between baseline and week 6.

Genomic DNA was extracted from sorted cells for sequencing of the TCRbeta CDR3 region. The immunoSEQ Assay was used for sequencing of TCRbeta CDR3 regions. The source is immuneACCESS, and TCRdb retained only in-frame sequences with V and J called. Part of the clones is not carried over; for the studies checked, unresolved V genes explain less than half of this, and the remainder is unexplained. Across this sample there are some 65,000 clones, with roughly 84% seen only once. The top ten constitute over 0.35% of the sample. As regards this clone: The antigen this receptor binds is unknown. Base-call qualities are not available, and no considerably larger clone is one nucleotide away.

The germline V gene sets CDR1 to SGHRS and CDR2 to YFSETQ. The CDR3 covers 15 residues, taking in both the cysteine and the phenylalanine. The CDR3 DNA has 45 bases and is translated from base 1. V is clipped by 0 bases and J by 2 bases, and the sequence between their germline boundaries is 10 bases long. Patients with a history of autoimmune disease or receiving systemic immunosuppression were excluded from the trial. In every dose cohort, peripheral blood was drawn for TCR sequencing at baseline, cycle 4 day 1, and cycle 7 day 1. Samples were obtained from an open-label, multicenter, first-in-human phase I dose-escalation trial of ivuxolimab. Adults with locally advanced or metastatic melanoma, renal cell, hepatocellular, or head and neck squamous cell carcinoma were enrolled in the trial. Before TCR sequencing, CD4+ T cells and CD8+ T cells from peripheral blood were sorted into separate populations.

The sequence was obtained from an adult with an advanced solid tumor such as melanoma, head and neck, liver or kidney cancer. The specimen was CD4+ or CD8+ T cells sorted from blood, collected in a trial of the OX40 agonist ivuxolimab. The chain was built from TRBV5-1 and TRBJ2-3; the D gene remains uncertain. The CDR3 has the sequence CASSLAGATTDTQYF. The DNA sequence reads TGCGCCAGCAGCTTGGCGGGCGCTACCACAGATACGCAGTATTTT.